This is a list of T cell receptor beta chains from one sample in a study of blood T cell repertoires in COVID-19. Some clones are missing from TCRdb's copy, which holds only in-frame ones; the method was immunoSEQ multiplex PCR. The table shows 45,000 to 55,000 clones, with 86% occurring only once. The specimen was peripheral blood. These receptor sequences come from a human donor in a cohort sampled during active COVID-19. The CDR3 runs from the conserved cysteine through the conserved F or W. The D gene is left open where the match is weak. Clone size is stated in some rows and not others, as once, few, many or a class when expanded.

CDR3 protein: CSVSRDSNSYEQYF
CDR3 DNA: TGCAGCGTTAGCCGGGACAGTAACTCCTACGAGCAGTACTTC
D gene: TRBD1
clone size: -
V gene: TRBV29-1
J gene: TRBJ2-7

CDR3 protein: CASSGGGGLPTDTQYF
CDR3 DNA: TGTGCCAGCAGTGGGGGTGGGGGACTACCCACAGATACGCAGTATTTT
D gene: TRBD2
clone size: -
V gene: TRBV27
J gene: TRBJ2-3

CDR3 protein: CASTGNPSKIGGANVLTF
CDR3 DNA: TGCGCCAGTACCGGGAATCCGAGCAAAATCGGTGGGGCCAACGTCCTGACTTTC
D gene: -
clone size: -
V gene: TRBV4-1
J gene: TRBJ2-6

CDR3 protein: CASSLEGMMNTEAFF
CDR3 DNA: TGCGCCAGCAGCTTGGAGGGGATGATGAACACTGAAGCTTTCTTT
D gene: -
clone size: -
V gene: TRBV5-1
J gene: TRBJ1-1

CDR3 protein: CASSPGQVQETQYF
CDR3 DNA: TGCGCCAGCAGCCCGGGACAGGTTCAAGAGACCCAGTACTTC
D gene: TRBD1
clone size: few
V gene: TRBV5-1
J gene: TRBJ2-5

CDR3 protein: CASRWKGGENTEAFF
CDR3 DNA: TGTGCCAGCAGATGGAAGGGAGGAGAGAACACTGAAGCTTTCTTT
D gene: -
clone size: -
V gene: TRBV2
J gene: TRBJ1-1

CDR3 protein: CASTSLGGFLPEAFF
CDR3 DNA: TGTGCCAGCACCTCTCTAGGGGGATTTCTTCCTGAAGCTTTCTTT
D gene: -
clone size: -
V gene: TRBV28
J gene: TRBJ1-1

CDR3 protein: CASSARGSSYEQYF
CDR3 DNA: TGTGCCAGCAGCGCACGGGGTAGCTCCTACGAGCAGTACTTC
D gene: -
clone size: -
V gene: TRBV7-9
J gene: TRBJ2-7

CDR3 protein: CASSSPPGENRRSYEQYF
CDR3 DNA: TGTGCCAGCAGCTCCCCCCCCGGCGAGAACAGACGCTCCTACGAGCAGTACTTC
D gene: -
clone size: -
V gene: TRBV5-4
J gene: TRBJ2-7

CDR3 protein: CASSQGHGGGTEAFF
CDR3 DNA: TGTGCCAGCAGCCAAGGTCACGGGGGAGGCACTGAAGCTTTCTTT
D gene: -
clone size: -
V gene: TRBV3-1/TRBV3-2
J gene: TRBJ1-1

CDR3 protein: CTSSHSRAPDRGERKEGTGELFF
CDR3 DNA: TGCACCAGCAGCCACTCCCGTGCGCCCGATCGGGGGGAGAGAAAGGAAGGCACCGGGGAGCTGTTTTTT
D gene: -
clone size: -
V gene: TRBV1
J gene: TRBJ2-2

CDR3 protein: CASSSSWRGETQYF
CDR3 DNA: TGTGCCAGTAGTTCCTCCTGGCGCGGAGAGACCCAGTACTTC
D gene: -
clone size: -
V gene: TRBV19
J gene: TRBJ2-5

CDR3 protein: CASSEDRARGYEQYF
CDR3 DNA: TGTGCCAGCTCCGAAGACAGGGCCCGAGGCTACGAGCAGTACTTC
D gene: TRBD1
clone size: -
V gene: TRBV18
J gene: TRBJ2-7

CDR3 protein: CASSFPGQETQYF
CDR3 DNA: TGTGCCAGCAGTTTCCCCGGGCAAGAGACCCAGTACTTC
D gene: -
clone size: -
V gene: TRBV28
J gene: TRBJ2-5

CDR3 protein: CASSAIQGSGTGELFF
CDR3 DNA: TGCGCCAGCAGCGCTATACAGGGGTCGGGCACCGGGGAGCTGTTTTTT
D gene: TRBD1
clone size: -
V gene: TRBV5-1
J gene: TRBJ2-2

CDR3 protein: CASSPRFRNTIYF
CDR3 DNA: TGTGCCAGCAGCCCCCGGTTCAGAAACACCATATATTTT
D gene: -
clone size: -
V gene: TRBV7-8
J gene: TRBJ1-3

CDR3 protein: CASSLQGAPNTGELFF
CDR3 DNA: TGTGCCAGTAGTCTACAGGGGGCGCCGAACACCGGGGAGCTGTTTTTT
D gene: TRBD1
clone size: -
V gene: TRBV19
J gene: TRBJ2-2

CDR3 protein: CASSLATGTGVEQYF
CDR3 DNA: TGTGCCAGTAGCTTAGCTACCGGGACAGGGGTCGAGCAGTACTTC
D gene: TRBD1
clone size: -
V gene: TRBV5-6
J gene: TRBJ2-7

CDR3 protein: CASSLEALNTEAFF
CDR3 DNA: TGTGCCAGCAGTTTAGAAGCCCTCAACACTGAAGCTTTCTTT
D gene: -
clone size: -
V gene: TRBV28
J gene: TRBJ1-1

CDR3 protein: CASSHGTDTQYF
CDR3 DNA: TGTGCCAGCAGTCACGGGACAGATACGCAGTATTTT
D gene: -
clone size: -
V gene: TRBV6-4
J gene: TRBJ2-3

CDR3 protein: CASSPPTLDEQYF
CDR3 DNA: TGTGCCAGCTCACCACCCACTTTGGACGAGCAGTACTTC
D gene: -
clone size: -
V gene: TRBV18
J gene: TRBJ2-7

CDR3 protein: CASSQDLPSGGPNTGELFF
CDR3 DNA: TGTGCCAGCAGCCAAGATTTGCCTAGCGGGGGGCCGAACACCGGGGAGCTGTTTTTT
D gene: TRBD2
clone size: -
V gene: TRBV3-1/TRBV3-2
J gene: TRBJ2-2

CDR3 protein: CASSLDDMADTQYF
CDR3 DNA: TGCGCCAGCAGCTTGGACGACATGGCAGATACGCAGTATTTT
D gene: -
clone size: -
V gene: TRBV5-1
J gene: TRBJ2-3

CDR3 protein: CASSCGQQPQHF
CDR3 DNA: TGTGCCAGCAGCTGCGGACAACAGCCCCAGCATTTT
D gene: -
clone size: once
V gene: TRBV11-3
J gene: TRBJ1-5

CDR3 protein: CASSLEGPQIPTYEQYF
CDR3 DNA: TGTGCCAGCAGCTTGGAGGGACCACAAATACCAACCTACGAGCAGTACTTC
D gene: -
clone size: -
V gene: TRBV11-2
J gene: TRBJ2-7

CDR3 protein: CASSSSAAATNEKLFF
CDR3 DNA: TGTGCCAGCAGTTCCTCGGCGGCAGCAACTAATGAAAAACTGTTTTTT
D gene: -
clone size: -
V gene: TRBV6-5
J gene: TRBJ1-4

CDR3 protein: CASSMGGMWDRNQPQHF
CDR3 DNA: TGTGCCAGTAGTATGGGGGGCATGTGGGACAGAAATCAGCCCCAGCATTTT
D gene: TRBD1
clone size: -
V gene: TRBV19
J gene: TRBJ1-5

CDR3 protein: CAIGRGVEGYTF
CDR3 DNA: TGTGCCATCGGGAGGGGGGTGGAAGGCTACACCTTC
D gene: -
clone size: -
V gene: TRBV6-5
J gene: TRBJ1-2